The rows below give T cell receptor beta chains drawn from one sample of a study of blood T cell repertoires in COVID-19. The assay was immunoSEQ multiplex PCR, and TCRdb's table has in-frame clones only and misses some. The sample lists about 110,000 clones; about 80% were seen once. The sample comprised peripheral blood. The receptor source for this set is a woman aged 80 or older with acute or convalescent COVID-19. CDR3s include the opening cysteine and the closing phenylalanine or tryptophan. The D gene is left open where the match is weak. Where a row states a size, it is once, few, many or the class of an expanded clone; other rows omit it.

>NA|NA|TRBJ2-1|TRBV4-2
TGTGCCAGCAGCCAAGGGAGTGGTCGATCTACCTACAATGAGCAGTTCTTC
CASSQGSGRSTYNEQFF
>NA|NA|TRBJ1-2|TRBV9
TGTGCCAGCAGCGTAGCTTCCATAGGGGGTCATGGCTACACCTTC
CASSVASIGGHGYTF
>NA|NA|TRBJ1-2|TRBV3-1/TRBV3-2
TGTGCCAGCAGCCAAGGATGGGAGTCTAAGCGGGGCTACACCTTC
CASSQGWESKRGYTF
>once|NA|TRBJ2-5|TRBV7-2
TGTGCCAGCAGCTTAGGAACAGGGCAAGAGACCCAGTACTTC
CASSLGTGQETQYF
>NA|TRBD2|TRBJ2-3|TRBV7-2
TGTGCCAGCAGCTTGTTCAGCGGGAGCTCAGATACGCAGTATTTT
CASSLFSGSSDTQYF
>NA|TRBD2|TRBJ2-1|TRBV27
TGTGCCAGCAGTTTGGAGCGGGGTATATCCAATGAGCAGTTCTTC
CASSLERGISNEQFF
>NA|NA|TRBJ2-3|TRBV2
TGTGCCAGCAGTGATCTGGGGCCCACAGATACGCAGTATTTT
CASSDLGPTDTQYF
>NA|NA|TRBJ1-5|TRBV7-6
TGTGCCAGCAGCCCGAGCGGGTATCAGCCCCAGCATTTT
CASSPSGYQPQHF
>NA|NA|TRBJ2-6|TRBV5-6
TGTGCCAGCAGCTACAGGGTTAACAACGTCCTGACTTTC
CASSYRVNNVLTF
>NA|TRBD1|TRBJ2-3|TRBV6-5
TGTGCCAGCGACAGGGGCGTCACAGATACGCAGTATTTT
CASDRGVTDTQYF
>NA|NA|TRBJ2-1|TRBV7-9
TGTGCCAGCAGCTTGACGGGATTGGGAAATGAGCAGTTCTTC
CASSLTGLGNEQFF
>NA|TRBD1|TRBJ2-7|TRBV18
TGTGCCAGCTCACGGGACAGGGGCTCCGAGCAGTACTTC
CASSRDRGSEQYF
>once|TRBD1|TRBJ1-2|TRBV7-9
TGTGCCAGCAGCTTTGGACAGGCAATGGGCTACACCTTC
CASSFGQAMGYTF
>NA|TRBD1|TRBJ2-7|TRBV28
TGTGCCAGCAGTTGGCTATACAGGGGGTTTTACTTC
CASSWLYRGFYF
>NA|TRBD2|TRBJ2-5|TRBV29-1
TGCAGCGTCCGAGCGGGGGGAGAGACCCAGTACTTC
CSVRAGGETQYF
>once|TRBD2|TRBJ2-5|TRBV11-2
TGTGCCAGCAGCTTCCTAGCGGACCTACAAGAGACCCAGTACTTC
CASSFLADLQETQYF
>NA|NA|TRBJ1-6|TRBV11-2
TGTGCCAGCAGCACTCATAATTCACCCCTCCACTTT
CASSTHNSPLHF
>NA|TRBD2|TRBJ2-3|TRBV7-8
TGTGCCAGCGGTGGGCTAGCGGGAGAATCAGATACGCAGTATTTT
CASGGLAGESDTQYF
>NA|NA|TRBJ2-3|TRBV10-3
TGTGCCATCAGTGAGGTGTTAGCAGATACGCAGTATTTT
CAISEVLADTQYF
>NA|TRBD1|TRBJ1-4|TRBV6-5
TGTGCCAGCAGTCTCAGGGGGCGCGGGGAAAAACTGTTTTTT
CASSLRGRGEKLFF
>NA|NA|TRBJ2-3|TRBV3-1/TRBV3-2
TGTGCCAGCAGCCAAGTCGGTCAAGCGGATACGCAGTATTTT
CASSQVGQADTQYF
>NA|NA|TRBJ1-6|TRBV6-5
TGTGCCAGCAGCCCCACGGGGTCCTATAATTCACCCCTCCACTTT
CASSPTGSYNSPLHF
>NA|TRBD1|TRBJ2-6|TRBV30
TGTGCCTGGAGTATCGGACAGGGGGTCAGTGGGGCCAACGTCCTGACTTTC
CAWSIGQGVSGANVLTF
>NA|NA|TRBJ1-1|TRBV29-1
TGCAGCGTTGCGGGGAGCTCTGAAGCTTTCTTT
CSVAGSSEAFF
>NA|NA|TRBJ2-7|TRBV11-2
TGTGCCAGCAGCTTCCAGGGCGGATCCTCCTACGAGCAGTACTTC
CASSFQGGSSYEQYF
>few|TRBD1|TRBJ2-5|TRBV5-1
TGCGCCAGCAGCTTCACTACAGGGGAAGAGACCCAGTACTTC
CASSFTTGEETQYF
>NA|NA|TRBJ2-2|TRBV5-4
TGTGCCAGCAGCTCAGCAGGGTTTGCCGGGGAGCTGTTTTTT
CASSSAGFAGELFF
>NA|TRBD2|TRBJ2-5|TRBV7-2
TGTGCCAGCAGCTTAGAGCGTAGGGACTACCAGTACTTC
CASSLERRDYQYF
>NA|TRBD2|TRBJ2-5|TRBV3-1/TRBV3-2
TGTGCCAGCAGCCAAGTTAGCGGGGGAGAGACCCAGTACTTC
CASSQVSGGETQYF
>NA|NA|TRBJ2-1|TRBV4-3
TGCGCCAGCAGCCAAGACAGGGGACACAATGAGCAGTTCTTC
CASSQDRGHNEQFF
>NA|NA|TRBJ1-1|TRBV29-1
TGCAGCGTTGAAGACCGGAGGGGCACTGAAGCTTTCTTT
CSVEDRRGTEAFF
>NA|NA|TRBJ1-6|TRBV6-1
TGTGCCAGCATGGGGCAGGAACAATCACCCCTCCACTTT
CASMGQEQSPLHF
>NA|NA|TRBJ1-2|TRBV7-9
TGTGCCAGCAGCTTAGGTCAGGGCAGCTACACCTTC
CASSLGQGSYTF
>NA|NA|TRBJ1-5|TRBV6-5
TGTGCCAGCACCGGACTCAATCAGCCCCAGCATTTT
CASTGLNQPQHF
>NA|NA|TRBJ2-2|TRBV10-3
TGTGCCATCAGCCAGGGGGCTAGCGGGACCAGCCGGGAGCTGTTTTTT
CAISQGASGTSRELFF
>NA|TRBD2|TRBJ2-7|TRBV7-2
TGTGCCAGCAGCTTACGGGGCGGGAGCCCTACCGAGCAGTACTTC
CASSLRGGSPTEQYF
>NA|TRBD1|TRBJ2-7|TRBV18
TGTGCCAGCTCACCAGGGACAGGTACATCCTACGAGCAGTACTTC
CASSPGTGTSYEQYF
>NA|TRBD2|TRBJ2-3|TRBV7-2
TGTGCCAGCAGCTTAGTGCGGGGGGGCCAAGATACGCAGTATTTT
CASSLVRGGQDTQYF
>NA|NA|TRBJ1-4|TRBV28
TGTGCCAGCAAGCTGGACAGAAACCATGAAAAACTGTTTTTT
CASKLDRNHEKLFF
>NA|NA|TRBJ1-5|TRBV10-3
TGTGCCATCAGTGCGGGCAATCAGCCCCAGCATTTT
CAISAGNQPQHF
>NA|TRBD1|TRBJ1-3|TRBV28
TGTGCCAGCAGTCAGACAGGGGTCGGAGGAAACACCATATATTTT
CASSQTGVGGNTIYF
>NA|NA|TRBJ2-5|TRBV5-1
TGCGCCAGCAGCCTGCAGGGGAGAGAGACCCAGTACTTC
CASSLQGRETQYF
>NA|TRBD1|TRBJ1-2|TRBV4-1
TGCGCCAGCAGCCAGCAGCTCGGACAGGGGGCTAATGGCTACACCTTC
CASSQQLGQGANGYTF
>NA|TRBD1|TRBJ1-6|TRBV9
TGTGCCAGCAGCCTCCAGAGGACAGGGGACCATTCACCCCTCCACTTT
CASSLQRTGDHSPLHF
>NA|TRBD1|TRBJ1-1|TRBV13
TGTGCCAGCAGCTTGCAGGGGGCGAACACTGAAGCTTTCTTT
CASSLQGANTEAFF
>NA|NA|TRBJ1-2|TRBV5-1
TGCGCCAGCAGCGGTCAGGGTCTTAACTATGGCTACACCTTC
CASSGQGLNYGYTF
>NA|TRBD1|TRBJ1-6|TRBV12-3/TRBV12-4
TGTGCCAGCAGTTTAGTCAGGGGGCAACCCCTCCACTTT
CASSLVRGQPLHF
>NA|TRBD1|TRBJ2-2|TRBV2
TGTGCCAGCACCGCGAGGACAGGACCGAACACCGGGGAGCTGTTTTTT
CASTARTGPNTGELFF
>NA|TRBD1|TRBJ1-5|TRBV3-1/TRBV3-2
TGTGCCAGCAGCCAAGATGGAGGACAGGGAACGCCCCAGCATTTT
CASSQDGGQGTPQHF
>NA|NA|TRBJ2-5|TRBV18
TGTGCCAGCTCACGACAAGGGGGACTCAGGGGGTTACAAGAGACCCAGTACTTC
CASSRQGGLRGLQETQYF
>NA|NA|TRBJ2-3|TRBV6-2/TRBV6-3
TGTGCCAGCAGTCGGGTGACAGATACGCAGTATTTT
CASSRVTDTQYF
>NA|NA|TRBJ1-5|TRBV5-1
TGCGCCAGCAGCTTGTCTCCCGGCCAGGATCAGCCCCAGCATTTT
CASSLSPGQDQPQHF
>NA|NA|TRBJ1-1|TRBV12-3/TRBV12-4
TGTGCCAGCAGTTTCCAGACAGACACTGAAGCTTTCTTT
CASSFQTDTEAFF
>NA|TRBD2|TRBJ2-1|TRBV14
TGTGCCAGCAGCCTGGTATTTAGCGGGGCCCTCAATGAGCAGTTCTTC
CASSLVFSGALNEQFF